This T cell receptor (beta chain) was identified in a study of blood T cells in healthy people across ages. Across the study: Capture via template switching afforded approximately one barcoded beta molecule per two T cells. Overall study results and limits: Leaving the PBMCs unsorted stopped any conclusive comparison of naive versus antigen-experienced cells.

Peripheral blood, roughly 9.1 milliliters per donor, was collected. The second PCR ran 7 to 11 cycles with a sample-barcoded 5' primer and J-beta primers. MiXCR, run by TCRdb on the 5' RACE reads, gives a single entry per CDR3 protein. The table includes some 670,000 distinct CDR3 sequences, roughly half detected once. Points on this clonotype: What it binds is unknown.

Germline V gene lookup returns CDR1 LGHDT and CDR2 YNNKEL (reference sequence). CDR3 length: 15 amino acids. The V gene lost 0 bases and the J gene lost 8 bases, with 16 bases spanning the gap. V is TRBV3-1 and J is TRBJ1-2; a weak D match, TRBD1 (5 bases). This receptor was identified in a woman of 80 years or more in good health. Sequenced sample: blood. The CDR3 sequence: CASSQEVRGTRGYTF. The CDR3 coding sequence is TGTGCCAGCAGCCAAGAGGTACGCGGGACTCGCGGCTACACCTTC.